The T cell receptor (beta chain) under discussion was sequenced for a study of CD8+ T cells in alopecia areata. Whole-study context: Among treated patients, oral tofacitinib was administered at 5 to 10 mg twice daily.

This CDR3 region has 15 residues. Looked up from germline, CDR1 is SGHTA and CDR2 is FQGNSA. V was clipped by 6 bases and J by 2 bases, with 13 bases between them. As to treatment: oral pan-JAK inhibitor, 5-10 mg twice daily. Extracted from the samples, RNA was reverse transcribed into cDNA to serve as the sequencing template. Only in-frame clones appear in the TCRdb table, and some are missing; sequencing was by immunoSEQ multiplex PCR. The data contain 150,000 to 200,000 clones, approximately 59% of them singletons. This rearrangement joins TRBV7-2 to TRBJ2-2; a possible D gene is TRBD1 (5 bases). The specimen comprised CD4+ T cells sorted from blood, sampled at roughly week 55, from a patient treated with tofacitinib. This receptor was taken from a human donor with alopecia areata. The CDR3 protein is CASRIAGQNTGELFF. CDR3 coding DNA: TGTGCCAGCAGAATAGCAGGACAAAACACCGGGGAGCTGTTTTTT.